This entry concerns a single T cell receptor beta chain. Its specific antigen is unknown. Base qualities are missing; no much larger clone stands one base away. The sample comes from a study of immune evolution from preneoplasia to lung adenocarcinoma (TCRdb year 2021). Concerning the study at large: HLA loss of heterozygosity was found in 7% of AIS, more than 13% of MIA and about 32% of ADC lesions, and in no AAH lesions. Resected precursor lesions (AAH, AIS, MIA) and invasive adenocarcinomas were compared against paired morphologically normal lung tissue. The immune data were integrated with whole exome sequencing and methylation data obtained from the same cohort of nodules. The study profiled immune contexture across lung adenocarcinoma precursors and invasive adenocarcinoma using immune gene expression, TCR sequencing and multiplex immunofluorescence. TCR sequencing data were obtained from 51 patients. POLYSOLVER was used to infer Class I HLA alleles from exome data, and LOHHLA was used to detect allele-specific HLA loss. The study reported that more than 85 samples were used for TCR sequencing. The sample size depended on which specimens were available, not on a prior power calculation. A total of around 50 patients with pulmonary nodules who underwent surgical resection were included in the overall cohort.

V lost 0 bases and J lost 7 bases; the stretch between them is 11 bases long. The CDR3 starts with the cysteine, ends with the phenylalanine, and has 14 residues. Only the CDR3 DNA is retained, 42 bases long and in frame from the first base. In the germline V gene, CDR1 corresponds to SGHRS and CDR2 to YFSETQ. Patients underwent resection in Japan or China between the mid-2010s and the late 2010s. Histologic diagnosis of each case was confirmed independently by two lung cancer pathologists on H&E slides. Premalignant or tumor cells were enriched for nucleic acid extraction by macro-dissection performed after pathologic assessment. FFPE tissue was used for DNA isolation with the AllPrep DNA/RNA FFPE Kit. TCR beta CDR3 regions were sequenced from DNA using the immunoSEQ hsTCRbeta Kit. The paper's processing steps were these. The ImmunoSEQ Analyzer was used to analyse the TCR sequencing data. T cell clonality was defined as 1 minus Pielou's evenness, as computed on productive rearrangements. T cell diversity was measured with the inverse Simpson index on productive templates. T cell density was defined as TCR beta template counts normalized to usable DNA, with usable DNA estimated by amplification and sequencing of housekeeping genes. Two-sided Kruskal-Wallis tests were used to compare TCR metrics across histologic stages. As stored in TCRdb, this immuneACCESS dataset retains in-frame rearrangements with V and J assigned. A fraction of the clones does not appear; measured against another copy, unresolved V genes explain less than half of the discrepancy, and the remainder lacks a known reason. Clone size and the V and J calls come from that table; the DNA yielded D and trimming. In this sample the table shows about 40,000 clones, roughly 74% of which occur a single time. In total, the top ten clones hold 6% to 7% of the sample.

The full study reports these points: Normal lung showed the highest clonality, whereas later-stage lesions appeared to have higher T cell density and diversity but lower clonality. All patients were from Japan and China, so applicability to Western populations was uncertain. T cell clonality was highest in KRAS-mutant nodules compared with EGFR-mutant or double wild-type lesions. The findings rested on association rather than direct causation, and larger cohorts with long-term follow-up and longitudinal biopsies were considered necessary. The highest top T cell clone frequencies were observed in normal lung, and a progressive decrease in top T cell clone frequencies appeared to occur from AAH through AIS, MIA and invasive adenocarcinoma.

The rearrangement combines TRBV5-1 with TRBJ2-4, with the D gene call left open. Sample: FFPE invasive lung adenocarcinoma tissue. This specimen's cell subset or site label, per the study, means: frankly invasive lung adenocarcinoma (ADC). The receptor was isolated from a person aged 55 to 75 with lung adenocarcinoma. The CDR3 corresponds to CASSLERPANIQYF. Here is the DNA: TGCGCCAGCAGCTTGGAGAGACCCGCGAACATTCAGTACTTC.